This section outlines one T cell receptor (beta chain) sequence together with its context. Its antigen remains unidentified. No clone much larger than this one lies a single base away; base qualities are absent. The immunoSEQ Assay, a bias-controlled multiplex PCR, was used to amplify TCRbeta CDR3 regions from genomic DNA. The authors processed their data as follows. Within the assay, amplification of reference gene primers was used to estimate how many nucleated cells each sample contained. To quantify the absolute abundance of each unique TCRbeta CDR3 rearrangement, sequence reads were collapsed and filtered. Productive Simpson clonality was computed per sample as the square root of Simpson's diversity index over productive rearrangements. The table comes from immuneACCESS by way of TCRdb, which keeps in-frame sequences with V and J called. Part of the clones is missing from these tables; in studies checked, under half for an unresolved V gene and the rest for unknown reasons. V, J and clone size were drawn from that table, and D and trimming were deduced from the DNA. This sample comprises 130,000 to 150,000 clones, 70% to 80% of them detected only once. Less than 4.5% of the sample comes from the top ten.

The source of the sample is a study of blood T cell repertoires in COVID-19 (TCRdb year 2020). For the wider study: The collaborator samples originated in the United States, Italy and Spain and spanned the acute and convalescent phases of COVID-19. The prospective study material was composed of cDNA or gDNA derived from T cells, B-cell-depleted T cells, or PBMCs. Deeply sampled blood TCRbeta repertoires from subjects exposed to, actively infected with, or recovered from COVID-19 were included in the dataset. The repertoires were released in a freely available public database meant as a resource for research on the immune response to SARS-CoV-2. Samples came from the ongoing ImmuneRACE study (first 160 participants) plus 1,254 subjects from 6 global collaborators. Sample metadata almost always included a de-identified subject ID, COVID-19 status, age in years and sex. Where HLA class I and class II types were available, the types were taken from metadata supplied by the sample provider, not from assay-based typing. The paper as a whole reports these results and caveats: The amount of clinical and demographic metadata varied by source and participant and was provided uncurated.

CDR3 length: 12 amino acids, cysteine to phenylalanine. The sequence is cut down to CDR3 DNA, 36 bases in frame from base 1. Looking up the germline V gene yields CDR1 MNHNS and CDR2 SASEGT. The junction shows trimming of 5 bases on V and 8 bases on J, plus 10 bases between the germline ends. The collaborating institutions used their own protocols to collect whole blood in K2EDTA tubes. For TCRbeta analysis, collaborators shipped samples as frozen whole blood, isolated PBMCs, or DNA extracted from either of those sample types. The chain uses TRBV6-1 and TRBJ2-1; TRBD2 is a possible D gene, resting on 5 matching bases. This sequence originates from a man between 60 and 75 years old with acute or convalescent COVID-19. Specimen: peripheral blood. CDR3 protein: CASSWNGDEQFF. The nucleotide sequence is given as TGTGCCAGCAGTTGGAACGGGGATGAGCAGTTCTTC.